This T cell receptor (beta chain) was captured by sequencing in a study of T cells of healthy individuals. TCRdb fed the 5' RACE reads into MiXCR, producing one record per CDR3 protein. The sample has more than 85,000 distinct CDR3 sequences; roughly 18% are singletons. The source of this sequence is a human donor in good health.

CDR3 sequence: CASSLVPGGNYGYTF. CDR3 DNA sequence: TGCGCCAGCAGCTTGGTTCCAGGGGGTAACTATGGCTACACCTTC. This chain uses TRBV5-1 with TRBJ1-2; TRBD1 agrees at 7 bases. The V segment lost 0 bases and the J segment 1 base; nucleotides outside the gene matches: 3. Germline CDR1 is SGHRS and CDR2 is YFSETQ. CDR3 size: 15 residues.